This T cell receptor (beta chain) was found in a study of T cells after yellow fever vaccination. Broader study findings: Just a small share of clonotypes turned up in the CD4 compartment as well as the CD8 compartment.

MiXCR was run by TCRdb on the 5' RACE reads, yielding one entry per CDR3 protein. The data show approximately 300,000 distinct CDR3 sequences, around 10% seen once. This clonotype was observed a handful of times. No antigen is known for it. Sequencing was performed on CD4+ T cells sorted from PBMCs, taken 45 days after the yellow fever booster vaccination. The receptor comes from a man aged 18 to 35 who received the YFV17D yellow fever vaccine.

CDR3 bases: TGTGCCAGCAGTGACCAGGGTTGGAATTCACCCCTCCACTTT. Translated: CASSDQGWNSPLHF. V usage is TRBV2 and J usage is TRBJ1-6; perhaps TRBD1 as D (5 bases). This CDR3 contains 14 residues. Germline V gene lookup returns CDR1 SNHLY and CDR2 FYNNEI. V lost 3 bases and J lost 7, with 10 bases in between.